This TCR beta chain comes out of a study of T cell changes during pregnancy in multiple sclerosis. V lost 4 bases and J lost 5, with 12 bases in between. Germline-derived CDR1 and CDR2 are SGHDT and YYEEEE. The CDR3 is 13 residues long. Only in-frame clones appear in the TCRdb table, and some are missing; sequencing was by immunoSEQ multiplex PCR. This sample has tens of thousands of clones, with approximately 90% found just once. This chain connects TRBV5-6 to TRBJ1-1, with D perhaps matching TRBD1 (5 bases). The specimen comprised CD4+ T cells from peripheral blood mononuclear cells, sampled in the second trimester of pregnancy. This TCR was sampled from a female donor with multiple sclerosis, enrolled in a pregnancy study. CDR3 residues: CASSPAGPTEAFF. The CDR3 DNA reads as TGTGCCAGCAGCCCAGCGGGACCGACTGAAGCTTTCTTT.